Listed below are T cell receptor beta chains from one sample, sequenced in a study of patients and donors after allogeneic stem cell transplantation. MiXCR was run by TCRdb on the RT-PCR reads, yielding one entry per CDR3 protein. The sample has 400,000 to 450,000 distinct CDR3 sequences, 16% seen once. Sample: blood, either unsorted or a sorted T cell fraction (not recorded which). Receptors were obtained from a human donor who was either an allogeneic HSCT recipient or a stem cell or donor lymphocyte infusion donor (not recorded which). It is not recorded whose cells these are; they may come from a transplant donor. CDR3s leave out the opening cysteine and the closing phenylalanine or tryptophan.

TRBV3-1,TRBJ2-1,14,ASSQGGQGDYNEQF
TRBV7-2,TRBJ2-2,13,ASSQLAGEAGELF
TRBV4-1,TRBJ1-2,13,ASSQAAGNLYGYT
TRBV7-3,TRBJ2-1,13,ASSLDIINRDEQF
TRBV7-9,TRBJ2-3,13,ASSLRDTYTDTQY
TRBV20-1,TRBJ2-7,13,SARDRRVTLYEQY
TRBV12-3/TRBV12-4,TRBJ2-6,13,ASSFGVSGANVLT
TRBV5-1,TRBJ2-5,12,ASSLAGMQETQY
TRBV20-1,TRBJ1-2,13,SASRLGGPSSGYT
TRBV24-1,TRBJ1-5,11,ATGEGGNQPQH
TRBV6-5,TRBJ1-1,9,ASSRLGQAF
TRBV2,TRBJ2-1,13,ASSATSGSFNEQF
TRBV18,TRBJ2-1,13,ASSPGLIIYNEQF
TRBV11-2,TRBJ2-5,16,ASSLDRWASGRRETQY
TRBV6-2/TRBV6-3,TRBJ2-1,13,ASSPSGGPYNEQF
TRBV6-1,TRBJ1-2,14,ASSPTAGGRRYGYT
TRBV11-1,TRBJ2-3,15,ASSTRLSGTSTDTQY
TRBV3-1,TRBJ2-7,12,ASSQGPGNYEQY
TRBV20-1,TRBJ2-1,12,SARGTPGGDEQF
TRBV5-1,TRBJ2-2,13,ASWTTPVNTGELF
TRBV5-6,TRBJ2-2,14,ASSLLGQGLFGELF
TRBV14,TRBJ2-5,12,ASSQVEGLETQS
TRBV3-1,TRBJ1-2,14,ASSQEGGKRNYGYT
TRBV4-3,TRBJ2-1,11,ASSFGVAREQF
TRBV2,TRBJ2-3,13,ASSLPGVVGDTQY